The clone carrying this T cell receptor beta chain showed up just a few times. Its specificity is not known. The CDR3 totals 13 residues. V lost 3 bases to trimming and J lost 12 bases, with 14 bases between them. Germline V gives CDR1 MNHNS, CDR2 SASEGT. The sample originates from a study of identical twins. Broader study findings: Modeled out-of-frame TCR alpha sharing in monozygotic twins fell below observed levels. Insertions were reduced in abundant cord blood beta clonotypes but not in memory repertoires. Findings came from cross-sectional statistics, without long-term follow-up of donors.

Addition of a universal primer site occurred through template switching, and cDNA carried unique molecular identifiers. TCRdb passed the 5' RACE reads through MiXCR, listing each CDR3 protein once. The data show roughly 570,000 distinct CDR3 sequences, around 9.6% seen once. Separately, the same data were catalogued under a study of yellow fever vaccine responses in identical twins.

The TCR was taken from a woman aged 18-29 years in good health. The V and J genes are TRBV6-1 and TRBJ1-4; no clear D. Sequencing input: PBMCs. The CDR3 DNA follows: TGTGCCAGCAGTGAGAGCGGTTACGGGGAACTGTTTTTT. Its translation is CASSESGYGELFF.